This T cell receptor (beta chain) originates from a study of CD8+ T cells in alopecia areata. Study-level background: The authors grafted skin from approximately 6-13-month-old C3H/HeJ donors with spontaneous alopecia onto approximately 6-11-week-old female C3H/HeJ mice.

A few counts support this clone. Its antigen is currently unknown. Mouse names are used for the genes. Study-wide results and caveats: Normal skin contains resident alphabeta T cells, and these are also sequenced in scalp samples. An increase in clonality over normal scalp was evident in lesional scalp, especially alopecia totalis/universalis.

Extraction and reverse transcription of RNA yielded cDNA as the sequencing template. Repertoires were generated with immunoSEQ multiplex PCR, while TCRdb's copy carries only in-frame clones and drops some. The sample holds around 20,000 clones, and no clone turns up only once. Cells that came from pooled cutaneous lymph nodes were sorted using CD4, CD8alpha, NKG2D, NKG2ACE and other markers. The receptor comes from a C3H/HeJ mouse with alopecia areata. For this strain, the MHC haplotype corresponds to H2-k. Material: CD8+ T cells sorted from a lymph node.

CDR3 residues: CASSDGTGVTGQLYF. CDR3 bases read: TGTGCCAGCAGTGATGGGACAGGGGTCACCGGG. V and J are TRBV13-1 and TRBJ2-2, with 9 positions matching TRBD1. The read falls 4 residues short of the CDR3 end, and the missing part is taken from the germline J gene. The V gene end was trimmed by 0 bases and the J gene end by 4 bases; junction bases not matched to a gene: 1. Germline V gene sequence: CDR1 NSHNY, CDR2 SYGAGN. This CDR3 is built from 15 residues.